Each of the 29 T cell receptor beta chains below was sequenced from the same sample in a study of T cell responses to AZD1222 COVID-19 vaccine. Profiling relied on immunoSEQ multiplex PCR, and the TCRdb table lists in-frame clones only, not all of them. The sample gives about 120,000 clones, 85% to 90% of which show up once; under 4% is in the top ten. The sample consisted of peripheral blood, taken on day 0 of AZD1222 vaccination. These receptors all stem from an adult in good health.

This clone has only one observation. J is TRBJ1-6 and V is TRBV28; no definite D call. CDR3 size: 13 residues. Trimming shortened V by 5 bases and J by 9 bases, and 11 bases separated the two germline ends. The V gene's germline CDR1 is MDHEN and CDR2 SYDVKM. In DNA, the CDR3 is TGTGCCAGCAGTCCGGGTGGGAGTTCACCCCTCCACTTT. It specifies CASSPGGSSPLHF.

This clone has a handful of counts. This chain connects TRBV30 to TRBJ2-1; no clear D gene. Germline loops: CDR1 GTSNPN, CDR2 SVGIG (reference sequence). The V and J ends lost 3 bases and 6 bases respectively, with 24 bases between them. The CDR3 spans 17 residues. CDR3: CAWSRTPPAFQGNEQFF. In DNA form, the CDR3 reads TGTGCCTGGAGCCGTACGCCCCCGGCGTTCCAAGGCAATGAGCAGTTCTTC.

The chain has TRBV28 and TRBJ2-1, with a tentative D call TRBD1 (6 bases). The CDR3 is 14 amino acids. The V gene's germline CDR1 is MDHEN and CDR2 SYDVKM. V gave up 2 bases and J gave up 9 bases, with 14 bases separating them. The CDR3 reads CASSLLPGQSEQFF. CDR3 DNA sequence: TGTGCCAGCAGTTTACTCCCCGGACAGAGTGAGCAGTTCTTC. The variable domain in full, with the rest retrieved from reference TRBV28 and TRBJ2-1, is DVKVTQSSRYLVKRTGEKVFLECVQDMDHENMFWYRQDPGLGLRLIYFSYDVKMKEKGDIPEGYSVSREKKERFSLILESASTNQTSMYLCASSLLPGQSEQFFGPGTRLTVL.

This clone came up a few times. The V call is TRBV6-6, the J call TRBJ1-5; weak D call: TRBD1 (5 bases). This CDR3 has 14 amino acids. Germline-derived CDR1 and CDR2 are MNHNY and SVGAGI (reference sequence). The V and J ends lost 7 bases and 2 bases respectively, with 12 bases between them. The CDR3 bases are TGTGCCAGCACCAGACAGTTGGGCAATCAGCCCCAGCATTTT. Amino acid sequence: CASTRQLGNQPQHF.

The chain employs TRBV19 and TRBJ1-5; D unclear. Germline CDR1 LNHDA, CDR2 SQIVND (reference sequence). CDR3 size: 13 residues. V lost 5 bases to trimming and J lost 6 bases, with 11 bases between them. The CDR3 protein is CASSHRPSQPQHF. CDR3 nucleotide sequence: TGTGCCAGTAGTCATCGCCCGAGTCAGCCCCAGCATTTT.

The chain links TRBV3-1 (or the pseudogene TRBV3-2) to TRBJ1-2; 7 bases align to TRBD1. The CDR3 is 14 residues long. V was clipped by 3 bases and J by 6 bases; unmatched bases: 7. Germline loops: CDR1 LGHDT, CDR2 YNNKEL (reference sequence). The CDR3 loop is CASSQIQGFDGYTF. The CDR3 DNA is TGTGCCAGCAGCCAGATACAGGGGTTCGATGGCTACACCTTC.

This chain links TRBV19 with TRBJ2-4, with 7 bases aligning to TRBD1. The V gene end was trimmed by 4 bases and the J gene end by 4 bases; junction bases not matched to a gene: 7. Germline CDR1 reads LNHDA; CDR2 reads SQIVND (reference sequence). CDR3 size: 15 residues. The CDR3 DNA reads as TGTGCCAGTAGTACTCCCGGGACAGCGAAAAACATTCAGTACTTC. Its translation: CASSTPGTAKNIQYF. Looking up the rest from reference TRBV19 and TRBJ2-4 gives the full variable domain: DGGITQSPKYLFRKEGQNVTLSCEQNLNHDAMYWYRQDPGQGLRLIYYSQIVNDFQKGDIAEGYSVSREKKESFPLTVTSAQKNPTAFYLCASSTPGTAKNIQYFGAGTRLSVL.

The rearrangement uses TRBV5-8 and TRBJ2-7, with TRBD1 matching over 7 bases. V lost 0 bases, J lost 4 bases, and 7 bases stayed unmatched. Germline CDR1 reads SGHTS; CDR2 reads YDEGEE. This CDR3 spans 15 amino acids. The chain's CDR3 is CASSLEGQKPYEQYF. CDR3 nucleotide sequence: TGTGCCAGCAGCTTGGAGGGACAGAAACCTTACGAGCAGTACTTC.

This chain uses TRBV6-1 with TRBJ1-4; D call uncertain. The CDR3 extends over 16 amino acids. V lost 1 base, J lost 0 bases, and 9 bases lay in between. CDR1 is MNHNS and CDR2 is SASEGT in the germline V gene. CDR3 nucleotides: TGTGCCAGCAGTGAAGGAGTGAGGGCAACTAATGAAAAACTGTTTTTT. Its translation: CASSEGVRATNEKLFF.

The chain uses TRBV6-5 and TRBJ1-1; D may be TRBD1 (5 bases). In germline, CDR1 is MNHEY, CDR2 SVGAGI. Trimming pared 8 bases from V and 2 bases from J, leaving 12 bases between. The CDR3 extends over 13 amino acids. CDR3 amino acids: CASLGTANTEAFF. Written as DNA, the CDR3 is TGTGCCAGCCTCGGGACGGCAAACACTGAAGCTTTCTTT.

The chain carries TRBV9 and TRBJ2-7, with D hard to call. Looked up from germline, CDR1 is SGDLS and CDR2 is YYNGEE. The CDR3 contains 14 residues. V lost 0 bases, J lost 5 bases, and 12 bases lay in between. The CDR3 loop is CASSVDGSANEQYF. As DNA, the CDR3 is TGTGCCAGCAGCGTAGACGGTAGTGCCAACGAGCAGTACTTC.

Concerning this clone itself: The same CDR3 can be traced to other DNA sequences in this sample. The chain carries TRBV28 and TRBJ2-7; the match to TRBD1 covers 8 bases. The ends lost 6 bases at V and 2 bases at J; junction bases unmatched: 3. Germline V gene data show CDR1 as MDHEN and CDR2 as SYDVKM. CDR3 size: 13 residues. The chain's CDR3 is CASRGTGTYEQYF. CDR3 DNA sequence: TGTGCCAGCAGGGGGACAGGAACCTACGAGCAGTACTTC.

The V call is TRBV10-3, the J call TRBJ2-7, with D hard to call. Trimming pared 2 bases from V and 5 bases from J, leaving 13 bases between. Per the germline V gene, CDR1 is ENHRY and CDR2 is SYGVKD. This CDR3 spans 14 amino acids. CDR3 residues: CAISEGRPGDEQYF. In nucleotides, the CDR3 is TGTGCCATCAGTGAGGGTCGTCCCGGAGACGAGCAGTACTTC.

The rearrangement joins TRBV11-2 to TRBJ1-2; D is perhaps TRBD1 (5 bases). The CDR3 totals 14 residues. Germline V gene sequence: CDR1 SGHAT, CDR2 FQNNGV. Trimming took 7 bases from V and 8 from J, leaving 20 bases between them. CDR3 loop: CASTLGASRAGYTF. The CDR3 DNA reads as TGTGCCAGCACCCTAGGCGCAAGCAGGGCCGGCTACACCTTC. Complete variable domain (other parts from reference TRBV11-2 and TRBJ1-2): EAGVAQSPRYKIIEKRQSVAFWCNPISGHATLYWYQQILGQGPKLLIQFQNNGVVDDSQLPKDRFSAERLKGVDSTLKIQPAKLEDSAVYLCASTLGASRAGYTFGSGTRLTVV.

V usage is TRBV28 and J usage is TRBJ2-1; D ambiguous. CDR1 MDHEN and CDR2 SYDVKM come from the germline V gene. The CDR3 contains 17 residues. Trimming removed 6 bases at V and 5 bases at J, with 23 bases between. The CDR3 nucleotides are TGTGCCAGCAGACACTCCGCGGTTGAAAGGTCCCACAATGAGCAGTTCTTC. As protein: CASRHSAVERSHNEQFF. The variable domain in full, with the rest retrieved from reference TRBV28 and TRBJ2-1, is DVKVTQSSRYLVKRTGEKVFLECVQDMDHENMFWYRQDPGLGLRLIYFSYDVKMKEKGDIPEGYSVSREKKERFSLILESASTNQTSMYLCASRHSAVERSHNEQFFGPGTRLTVL.

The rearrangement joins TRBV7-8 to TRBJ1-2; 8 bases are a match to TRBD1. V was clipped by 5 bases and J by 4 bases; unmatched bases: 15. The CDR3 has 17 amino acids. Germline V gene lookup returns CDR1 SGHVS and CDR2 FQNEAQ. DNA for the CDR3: TGTGCCAGCAGCACACCCACTTTGAGGACAGGGTCCTATGGCTACACCTTC. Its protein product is CASSTPTLRTGSYGYTF.

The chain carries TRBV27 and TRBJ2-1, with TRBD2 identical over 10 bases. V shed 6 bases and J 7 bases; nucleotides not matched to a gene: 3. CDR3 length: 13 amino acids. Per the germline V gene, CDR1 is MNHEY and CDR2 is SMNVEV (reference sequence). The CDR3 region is CASRLAGPNEQFF. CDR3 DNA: TGTGCCAGCAGACTAGCGGGACCAAATGAGCAGTTCTTC.

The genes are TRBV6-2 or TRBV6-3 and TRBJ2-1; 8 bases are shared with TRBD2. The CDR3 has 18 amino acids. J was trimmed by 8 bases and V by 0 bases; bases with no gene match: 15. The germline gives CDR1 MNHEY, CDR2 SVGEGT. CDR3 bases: TGTGCCAGCAGTTACTCCGGCCCCCTCCGCGGGGGGTCGTATGAGCAGTTCTTC. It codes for CASSYSGPLRGGSYEQFF.

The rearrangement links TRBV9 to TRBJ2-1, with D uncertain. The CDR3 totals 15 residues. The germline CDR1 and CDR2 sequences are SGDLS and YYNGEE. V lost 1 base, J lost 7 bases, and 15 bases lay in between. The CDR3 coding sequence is TGTGCCAGCAGCGTATACGGCGGAGCTGGGAATGAGCAGTTCTTC. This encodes CASSVYGGAGNEQFF. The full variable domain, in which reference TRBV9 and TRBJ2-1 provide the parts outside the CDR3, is DSGVTQTPKHLITATGQRVTLRCSPRSGDLSVYWYQQSLDQGLQFLIQYYNGEERAKGNILERFSAQQFPDLHSELNLSSLELGDSALYFCASSVYGGAGNEQFFGPGTRLTVL.

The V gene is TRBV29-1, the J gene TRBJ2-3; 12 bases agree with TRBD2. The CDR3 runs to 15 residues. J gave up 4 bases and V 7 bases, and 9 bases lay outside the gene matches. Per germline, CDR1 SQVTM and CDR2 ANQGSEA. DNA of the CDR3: TGCAGCGCTCTGACTAGCGGGAGTGGGTCAGATACGCAGTATTTT. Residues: CSALTSGSGSDTQYF.

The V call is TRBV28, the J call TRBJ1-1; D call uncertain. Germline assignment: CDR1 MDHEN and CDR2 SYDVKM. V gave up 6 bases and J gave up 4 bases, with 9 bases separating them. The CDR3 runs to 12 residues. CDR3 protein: CASRRVGTEAFF. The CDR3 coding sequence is TGTGCCAGCAGAAGGGTGGGCACTGAAGCTTTCTTT.

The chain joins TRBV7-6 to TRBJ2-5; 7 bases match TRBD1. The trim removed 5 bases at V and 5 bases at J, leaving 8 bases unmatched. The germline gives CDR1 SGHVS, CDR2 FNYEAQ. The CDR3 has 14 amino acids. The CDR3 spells CASSPSDRVETQYF. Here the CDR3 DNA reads TGTGCCAGCAGCCCCAGCGACAGGGTCGAGACCCAGTACTTC.

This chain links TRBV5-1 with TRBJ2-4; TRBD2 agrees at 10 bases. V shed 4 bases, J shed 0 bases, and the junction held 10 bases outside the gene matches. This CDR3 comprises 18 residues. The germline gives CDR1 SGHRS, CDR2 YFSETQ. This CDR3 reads CASSRSGGTELAKNIQYF. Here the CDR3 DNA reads TGCGCCAGCAGCCGTAGCGGGGGGACCGAACTAGCCAAAAACATTCAGTACTTC.

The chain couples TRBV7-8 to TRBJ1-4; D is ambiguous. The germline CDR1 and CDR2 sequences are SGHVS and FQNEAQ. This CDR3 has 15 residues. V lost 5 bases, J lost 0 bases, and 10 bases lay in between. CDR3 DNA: TGTGCCAGCAGCCCCAGACGAGCAACTAATGAAAAACTGTTTTTT. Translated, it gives CASSPRRATNEKLFF.

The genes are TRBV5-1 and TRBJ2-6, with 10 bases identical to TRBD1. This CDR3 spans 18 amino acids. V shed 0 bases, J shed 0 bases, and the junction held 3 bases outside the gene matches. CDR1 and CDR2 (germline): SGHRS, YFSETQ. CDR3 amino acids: CASSLAGQGFSGANVLTF. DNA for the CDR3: TGCGCCAGCAGCTTGGCGGGACAGGGGTTCTCTGGGGCCAACGTCCTGACTTTC.

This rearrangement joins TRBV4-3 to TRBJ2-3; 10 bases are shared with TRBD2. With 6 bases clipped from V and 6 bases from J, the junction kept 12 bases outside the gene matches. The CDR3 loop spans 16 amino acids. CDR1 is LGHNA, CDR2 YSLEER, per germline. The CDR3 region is CASRGSGRASSDTQYF. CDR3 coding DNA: TGCGCCAGCAGGGGAAGCGGGAGGGCCTCAAGCGATACGCAGTATTTT.

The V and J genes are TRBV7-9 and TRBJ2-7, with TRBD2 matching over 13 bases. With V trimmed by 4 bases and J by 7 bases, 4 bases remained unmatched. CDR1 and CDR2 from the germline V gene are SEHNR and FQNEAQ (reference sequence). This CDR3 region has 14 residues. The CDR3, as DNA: TGTGCCAGCAGCTCCGGGACTAGCGGGATTGAGCAGTACTTC. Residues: CASSSGTSGIEQYF.

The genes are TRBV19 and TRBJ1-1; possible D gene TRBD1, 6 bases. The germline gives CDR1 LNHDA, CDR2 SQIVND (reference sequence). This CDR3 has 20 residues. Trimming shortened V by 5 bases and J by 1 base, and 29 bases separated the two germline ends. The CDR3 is CASSHPPWNRAGDWNTEAFF. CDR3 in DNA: TGTGCCAGTAGTCACCCCCCCTGGAACAGGGCTGGGGATTGGAACACTGAAGCTTTCTTT. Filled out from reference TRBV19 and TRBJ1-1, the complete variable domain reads DGGITQSPKYLFRKEGQNVTLSCEQNLNHDAMYWYRQDPGQGLRLIYYSQIVNDFQKGDIAEGYSVSREKKESFPLTVTSAQKNPTAFYLCASSHPPWNRAGDWNTEAFFGQGTRLTVV.

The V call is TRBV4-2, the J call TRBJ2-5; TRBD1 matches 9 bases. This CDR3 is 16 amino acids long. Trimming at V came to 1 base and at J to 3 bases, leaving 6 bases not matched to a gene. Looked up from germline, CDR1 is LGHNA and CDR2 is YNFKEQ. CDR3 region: CASSQGSRDREETQYF. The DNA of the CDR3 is TGTGCCAGCAGCCAAGGATCCCGGGACAGGGAAGAGACCCAGTACTTC.